What follows describes a single T cell receptor beta chain. Its antigen is still unknown. Base qualities are not at hand, and no much larger clone is one base apart. The cysteine opens and the phenylalanine closes a CDR3 of 13 amino acids. Of the read, only the CDR3 DNA is kept; its 39 bases are in frame from base 1. V is shortened by 6 bases, J by 5 bases, and the region joining them spans 13 bases. The sample originates from a study of blood T cell repertoires in COVID-19 (dated by TCRdb to the early 2020s). A note on the overall study: The collaborator samples originated in the United States, Italy and Spain and spanned the acute and convalescent phases of COVID-19. The material from the prospective study consisted of cDNA or gDNA derived from T cells, B-cell-depleted T cells, or PBMCs. The dataset comprised deeply sampled blood TCRbeta repertoires from subjects exposed to, actively infected with, or recovered from COVID-19. The repertoires were released in a freely available public database intended as a resource for research on the immune response to SARS-CoV-2. Samples were obtained from the ongoing ImmuneRACE study (first 160 participants) and from some 1,300 subjects provided by 6 global collaborators. A de-identified subject ID, COVID-19 status, age in years and sex were almost always included in the sample metadata. Where available, HLA class I and class II types were obtained from metadata supplied by the sample provider rather than from assay-based typing. Broader findings and caveats from the paper: The quantity of clinical and demographic metadata differed by source and by participant and was supplied without curation.

TCRbeta CDR3 regions were amplified from genomic DNA using the immunoSEQ Assay, a bias-controlled multiplex PCR. As for how the authors treated the data: The number of nucleated cells in each sample was estimated by amplification of reference gene primers within the assay. Sequence reads were collapsed and filtered to measure the absolute abundance of every unique TCRbeta CDR3 rearrangement. For each sample, productive Simpson clonality was calculated as the square root of Simpson's diversity index over productive rearrangements. Imported from immuneACCESS, the table was reduced by TCRdb to in-frame sequences with V and J called. These copies leave out some clones; in studies compared against another copy, an unresolved V gene accounts for under half, and the cause of the remainder is not known. The V and J calls and the clone size are those of that table, but D and trimming were determined from the DNA. The sample has under 150,000 clones on record, approximately 81% of them singletons. The ten largest clones add up to about an eighth of the sample.

Whole blood was collected in K2EDTA tubes by collaborating institutions according to the institutions' own protocols. For TCRbeta analysis, collaborator samples were shipped as frozen whole blood, as isolated PBMCs, or as DNA extracted from either sample type. The sequence derives from a human donor in a cohort sampled during active COVID-19. Here the chain combines TRBV12-3 or TRBV12-4 and TRBJ2-5, with a tentative D gene TRBD2 over 5 matching bases. Sequencing used peripheral blood. The CDR3: CASRRTPGETQYF. The nucleotide sequence reads as follows: TGTGCCAGCAGGCGGACTCCCGGGGAGACCCAGTACTTC.